This TCR beta chain was profiled in a study of CXCR3-negative and CXCR3-positive naive CD8 T cells. Findings and limits, study-wide: High diversity, comparable across both naive subsets, contrasted with much lower diversity in memory CD8+ cells.

Measured by frequency, this clonotype is medium-sized. Its specificity is not known. 5' RACE that incorporated UMI labels was used to prepare the TRB cDNA libraries. One entry per CDR3 protein, without DNA, is what TCRdb gives after re-calling the 5' RACE reads. Recorded for this sample: a few thousand distinct CDR3 sequences. The germline V gene encodes CDR1 LGHDT and CDR2 YNNKEL (reference sequence). The CDR3 consists of 17 residues. Approximately 270,000 cells per CD8+ T cell subset were flow-sorted in triplicate. CD45RO-CCR7+CD27+CD95- was the phenotype of naive CD8+ T cells. The TCR sequence derives from a human donor in good health. Some clones in this sample may be carry-over from other donors' samples. This sequence joins TRBV3-1 and TRBJ2-4; TCRdb lists TRBD1, though no DNA is available to test this call. The sample taken for sequencing was naive CXCR3- CD8+ T cells from blood. Subset meaning: CD45RO-CCR7+CD27+CD95- naive CD8+ T cells lacking CXCR3 (TNR3-). The CDR3: CASSQEVGAGAKNIQYF.